Given below is one TCR beta chain in context. These data belong to a study of blood T cell repertoires in COVID-19. The V and J ends lost 2 bases and 3 bases respectively, with 4 bases between them. There are 12 residues in the CDR3. Per the germline V gene, CDR1 is SGHDN and CDR2 is FVKESK. As originally analysed: Counts of nucleated cells, estimated from reference gene primer amplification, were obtained. Produced via immunoSEQ multiplex PCR; TCRdb's table is partial and in-frame only. V and J calls and clone size are copied from that table; D and trimming were computed from the DNA. The sample holds 650,000 to 800,000 clones, approximately 90% seen once.

The sample was peripheral blood. The rearrangement links TRBV14 to TRBJ1-1; D gene unclear. The origin of this receptor is a woman aged 18 to 35 with acute or convalescent COVID-19. CDR3 bases: TGTGCCAGCAGCCAATTATACACTGAAGCTTTCTTT. This translates into CASSQLYTEAFF.